One sample yielded the 10 T cell receptor beta chains listed below, sequenced in a study of shared clonotypes between healthy human individuals. The table came from immunoSEQ multiplex PCR; TCRdb's copy has only in-frame clones and leaves some out. The table has about 380,000 clones, about 96% seen once. The material sequenced was memory CD8+ T cells sorted from blood. As to subset: CD45RO+ cells pooled with CCR7-negative TemRA cells. The source is a man aged 30-40 years in good health.

The chain uses TRBV14 and TRBJ2-3; D may be TRBD2 (6 bases). Germline V gene sequence: CDR1 SGHDN, CDR2 FVKESK. V was pared by 2 bases and J by 10 bases, with 13 bases between. CDR3 length: 13 amino acids. The CDR3 region is CASSQTSTSPQYF. The CDR3 region has the DNA TGTGCCAGCAGCCAAACGTCGACTAGTCCGCAGTATTTT.

V is TRBV7-9 and J is TRBJ1-2; D not certain. V gave up 1 base and J gave up 8 bases, with 5 bases separating them. The CDR3 extends over 11 amino acids. The germline V gene has CDR1 SEHNR and CDR2 FQNEAQ (reference sequence). This CDR3 reads CASSLGPGYTF. CDR3 in DNA: TGTGCCAGCAGCTTAGGGCCGGGCTACACCTTC.

This clone was counted a single time. The chain couples TRBV27 to TRBJ2-7; D possibly corresponds to TRBD2 (6 bases). Germline V CDR1 and CDR2: MNHEY, SMNVEV (reference sequence). V lost 5 bases and J 0 bases, leaving 11 bases between the germline ends. The CDR3 spans 14 residues. The CDR3 loop reads CASSTPGVSYEQYF. The CDR3 coding sequence is TGTGCCAGCAGTACCCCGGGAGTCTCCTACGAGCAGTACTTC.

The J gene is TRBJ1-6, the V gene TRBV6-6; D is perhaps TRBD1 (5 bases). CDR1 and CDR2 (germline): MNHNY, SVGAGI (reference sequence). This CDR3 spans 15 amino acids. Between the trimmed V and J ends, which lost 5 bases and 5 bases, there was a span of 13 bases. The CDR3 coding sequence is TGTGCCAGCAGTGGGCTAGGACAAAATAATTCACCCCTCCACTTT. Amino acids: CASSGLGQNNSPLHF.

The rearrangement uses TRBV5-1 and TRBJ2-5, with 10 bases fitting TRBD2. J lost 3 bases, V lost 2 bases, and 1 base had no gene match. The CDR3 has 14 amino acids. CDR1 and CDR2 from the germline V gene are SGHRS and YFSETQ. CDR3 amino acids: CASSLAGGKETQYF. In nucleotides, the CDR3 is TGCGCCAGCAGCTTAGCGGGAGGGAAAGAGACCCAGTACTTC. Full variable domain (remainder filled in from reference TRBV5-1 and TRBJ2-5): KAGVTQTPRYLIKTRGQQVTLSCSPISGHRSVSWYQQTPGQGLQFLFEYFSETQRNKGNFPGRFSGRQFSNSRSEMNVSTLELGDSALYLCASSLAGGKETQYFGPGTRLLVL.

This chain links TRBV5-6 with TRBJ1-2; weak D call: TRBD1 (6 bases). This CDR3 spans 14 amino acids. From germline, CDR1 is SGHDT and CDR2 YYEEEE. Between the trimmed V and J ends, which lost 0 bases and 8 bases, there was a span of 14 bases. The CDR3 DNA follows: TGTGCCAGCAGCTTGGTGAGGGTACAGGGCGGCTACACCTTC. Its protein is CASSLVRVQGGYTF.

The chain recombines TRBV4-2 with TRBJ2-5; 7 positions match TRBD1. The CDR3 runs 16 residues. CDR1 and CDR2 from the germline V gene are LGHNA and YNFKEQ. The J segment lost 4 bases and the V segment lost 0 bases, leaving 8 bases of the junction unmatched. CDR3 residues: CASSQEYRQGPETQYF. The CDR3, as DNA: TGTGCCAGCAGCCAAGAGTACAGACAGGGCCCAGAGACCCAGTACTTC.

This clone was seen only once. V gene TRBV7-8 combines with J gene TRBJ2-3; 7 nucleotides align to TRBD2. CDR1 is SGHVS and CDR2 is FQNEAQ in the germline V gene. Trimming cost V 1 base and J 6 bases; bases outside gene matches: 1. This CDR3 has 13 residues. This CDR3 reads CASSLGAGDTQYF. In nucleotides, the CDR3 is TGTGCCAGCAGCTTAGGAGCGGGGGATACGCAGTATTTT.

V usage is TRBV5-8 and J usage is TRBJ1-1, with D possibly TRBD1 on 5 matching bases. The V gene lost 5 bases and the J gene lost 8 bases, with 16 bases spanning the gap. The CDR3 runs 13 residues. Germline CDR1 and CDR2: SGHTS and YDEGEE. CDR3 loop: CASSSSGSGEAFF. DNA of the CDR3: TGTGCCAGCAGTAGTTCAGGGTCTGGCGAAGCTTTCTTT.

The V and J genes are TRBV7-3 and TRBJ1-5; no clear D. CDR1 and CDR2 from the germline V gene are SGHTA and FQGTGA. V lost 7 bases to trimming and J lost 9 bases, with 19 bases between them. The CDR3 is made up of 14 amino acids. CDR3 nucleotide sequence: TGTGCCAGCACCCTTTTCGCTTCTGGTTCGCCCCAGCATTTT. As protein: CASTLFASGSPQHF.